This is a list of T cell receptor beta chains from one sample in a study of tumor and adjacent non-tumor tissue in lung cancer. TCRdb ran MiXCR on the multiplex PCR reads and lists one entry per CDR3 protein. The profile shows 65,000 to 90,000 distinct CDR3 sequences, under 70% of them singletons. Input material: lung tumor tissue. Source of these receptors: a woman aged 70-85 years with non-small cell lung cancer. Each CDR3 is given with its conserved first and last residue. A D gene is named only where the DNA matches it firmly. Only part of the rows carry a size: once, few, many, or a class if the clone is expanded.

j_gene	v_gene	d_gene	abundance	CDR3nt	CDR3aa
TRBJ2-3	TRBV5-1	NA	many	TGCGCCAGCTGGGGCGGGTTGTCAGCTAGCACAGATACGCAGTATTTT	CASWGGLSASTDTQYF
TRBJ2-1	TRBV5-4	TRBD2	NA	TGTACCAGCAGCAACTCCGCTAGCGGGTTCGATGAGGAGTTCTTC	CTSSNSASGFDEEFF
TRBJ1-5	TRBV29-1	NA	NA	TGCAACGTTAGGCGGTCACCTTATAGGAATCAGCCCCAGCATTTT	CNVRRSPYRNQPQHF
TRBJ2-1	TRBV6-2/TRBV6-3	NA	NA	TGTGCCAGCAGTTACGCCTTGGGGGAGCAGTTCTTC	CASSYALGEQFF
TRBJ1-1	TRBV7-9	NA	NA	TGTACCAGCAGCCTTGACACCCAGGGCATTGAAGCTTTCTTT	CTSSLDTQGIEAFF
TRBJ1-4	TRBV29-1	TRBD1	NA	TGCAGCGTCGGACAGGGGGGTACTAATGTAAAACTGCTGTTT	CSVGQGGTNVKLLF
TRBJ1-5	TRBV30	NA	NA	TGTGCCTGGAGTCCGGACATGATCGATCAGCCCCAGCATTTT	CAWSPDMIDQPQHF
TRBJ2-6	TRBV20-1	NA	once	TGCGGCTCACAAGTCTATGGGGCCAACGTCCTGACTTTC	CGSQVYGANVLTF
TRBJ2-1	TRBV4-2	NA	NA	TGTGCCAGCAGTCATGATGGGACGGAGAATAATGAGCAGTTCTTC	CASSHDGTENNEQFF
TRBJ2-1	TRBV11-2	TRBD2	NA	TGTGCCAGCAGGGTTGCAGGACTAGCGTGGAATGAGCAGTTCTTC	CASRVAGLAWNEQFF
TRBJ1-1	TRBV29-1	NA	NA	TGCGGCGTCCTACAGGATAAAGCTTTCTTT	CGVLQDKAFF
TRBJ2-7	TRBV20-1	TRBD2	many	TGCAGTGCTAACAATTTAGACGGGACTAGCGGGAGGTACGAGCAGTACTTC	CSANNLDGTSGRYEQYF
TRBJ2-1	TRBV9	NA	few	TGTGCCAGCAGCGGGAGCCGGTGGAGCTCCTACAATGAGCAGTTCTTC	CASSGSRWSSYNEQFF
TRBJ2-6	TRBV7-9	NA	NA	TGTGCCAGCAGCTTTATACGTGATCCTACTGGGGCCATCGTCCTGACTTTC	CASSFIRDPTGAIVLTF
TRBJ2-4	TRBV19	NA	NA	TGTGCCAGTAGTATCGAGGCTTACCTGGGGAACATTCAGTACTTC	CASSIEAYLGNIQYF
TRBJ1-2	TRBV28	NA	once	TGTGCCATCAGTTTCCAGTGTTATAATGGCTACACCTTC	CAISFQCYNGYTF
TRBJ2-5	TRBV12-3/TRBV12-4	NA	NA	TGTGCCAGCAGTAGGAATCCCCAAGAGACCCAGTACTTC	CASSRNPQETQYF
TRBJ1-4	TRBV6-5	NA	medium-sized	TGTGCCAGCAGTTACCGGGGTACGGATGAAAAACTGTTTTTT	CASSYRGTDEKLFF
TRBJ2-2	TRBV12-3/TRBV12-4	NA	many	TGTGCCAGCAGTTTCCGGCCTGAGGAGCTGTTTTTT	CASSFRPEELFF
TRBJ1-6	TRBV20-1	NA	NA	TGCGGTGGTTGGACAGCGGAAAATTCACCCCTCCACTTT	CGGWTAENSPLHF
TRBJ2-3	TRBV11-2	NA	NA	TGTGCCAGCAGCACAGACACTACAGATACGCAGTATTTT	CASSTDTTDTQYF
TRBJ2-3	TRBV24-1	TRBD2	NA	TGTGTCACCAGTGATGGTAGACTAGCGGGAGGGCCCTCAGATACGCAGTATTTT	CVTSDGRLAGGPSDTQYF
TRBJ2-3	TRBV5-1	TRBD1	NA	TGCGCCAGCAGCCGGGACAGGGTGACAGATACGCAGTATTTT	CASSRDRVTDTQYF
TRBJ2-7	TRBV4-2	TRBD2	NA	TGTGCCAGCAGCCAAACACATCAGACCGGGACTAGCGCCTCATACGAGCAGTACTTC	CASSQTHQTGTSASYEQYF
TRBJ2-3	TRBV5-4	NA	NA	TGTGCCAGCAGTGCAGGGGAGCGGAGCACAGATACGCGGTATTTT	CASSAGERSTDTRYF
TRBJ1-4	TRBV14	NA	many	TGTGCCAGCAGCCAAGGCCTACAATCGAATGAAAAACTGTTTTTT	CASSQGLQSNEKLFF
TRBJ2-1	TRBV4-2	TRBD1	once	TGTGCCAGCATCCAAGCAGCAGGGGGCGGGGAGCAGTTCTTC	CASIQAAGGGEQFF
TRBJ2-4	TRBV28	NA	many	TGTGCCAGCATGGGGTCGGGGATAGCCAAAAACATTCAGTACTTC	CASMGSGIAKNIQYF